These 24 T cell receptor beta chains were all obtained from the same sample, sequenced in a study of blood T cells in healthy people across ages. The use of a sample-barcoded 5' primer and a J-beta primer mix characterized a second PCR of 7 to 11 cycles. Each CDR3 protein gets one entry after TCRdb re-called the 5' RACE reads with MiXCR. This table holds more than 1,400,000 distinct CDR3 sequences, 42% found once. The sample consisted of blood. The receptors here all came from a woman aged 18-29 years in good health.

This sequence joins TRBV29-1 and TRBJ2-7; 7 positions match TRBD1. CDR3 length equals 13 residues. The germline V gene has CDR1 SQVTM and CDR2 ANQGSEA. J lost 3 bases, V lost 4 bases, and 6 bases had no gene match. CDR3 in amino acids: CSVGGQGDYEQYF. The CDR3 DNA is TGCAGCGTTGGGGGGCAGGGGGACTACGAGCAGTACTTC.

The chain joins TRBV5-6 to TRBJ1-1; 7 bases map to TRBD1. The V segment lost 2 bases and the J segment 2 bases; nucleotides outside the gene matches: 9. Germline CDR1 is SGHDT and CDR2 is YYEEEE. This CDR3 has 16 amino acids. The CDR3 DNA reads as TGTGCCAGCAGCTTTATTCCGGGACAGAGAAACACTGAAGCTTTCTTT. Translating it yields CASSFIPGQRNTEAFF.

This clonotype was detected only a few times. The CDR3 spells CASSQVGEPFEQYF. The CDR3 bases are TGCGCCAGCAGCCAAGTAGGGGAGCCTTTCGAGCAGTACTTC. The V call is TRBV4-1, the J call TRBJ2-7, with D perhaps being TRBD1 or TRBD2 (5 bases each). This CDR3 is 14 amino acids long. The germline V gene encodes CDR1 MGHRA and CDR2 YSYEKL. V was cut by 1 base and J by 6 bases, with 13 bases left in between.

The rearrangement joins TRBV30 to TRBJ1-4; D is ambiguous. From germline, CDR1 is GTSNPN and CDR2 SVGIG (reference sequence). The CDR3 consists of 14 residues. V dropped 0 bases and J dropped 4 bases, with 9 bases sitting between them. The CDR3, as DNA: TGTGCCTGGAGTGTACTAAGCTTTAATGAAAAACTGTTTTTT. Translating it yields CAWSVLSFNEKLFF.

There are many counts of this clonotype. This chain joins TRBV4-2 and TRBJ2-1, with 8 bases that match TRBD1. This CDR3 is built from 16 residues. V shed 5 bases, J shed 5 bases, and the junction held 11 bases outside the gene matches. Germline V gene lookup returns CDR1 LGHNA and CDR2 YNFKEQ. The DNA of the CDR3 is TGTGCCAGCAGCTCAGGGGGCGTCCGGGACCACAATGAGCAGTTCTTC. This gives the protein CASSSGGVRDHNEQFF.

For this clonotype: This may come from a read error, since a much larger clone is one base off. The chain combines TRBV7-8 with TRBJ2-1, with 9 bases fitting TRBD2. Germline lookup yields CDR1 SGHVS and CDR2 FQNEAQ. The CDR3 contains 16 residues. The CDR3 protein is CAGSLGGSGSYNEQFF. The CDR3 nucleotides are TGTGCCGGCAGCTTAGGGGGTAGCGGGAGCTACAATGAGCAGTTCTTC.

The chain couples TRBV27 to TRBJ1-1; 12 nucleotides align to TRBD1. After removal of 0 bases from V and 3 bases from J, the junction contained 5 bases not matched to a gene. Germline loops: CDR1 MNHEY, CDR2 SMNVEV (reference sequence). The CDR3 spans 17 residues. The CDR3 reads CASSLSKGQGAYTEAFF. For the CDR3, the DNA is TGTGCCAGCAGTTTATCGAAGGGACAGGGGGCATACACTGAAGCTTTCTTT.

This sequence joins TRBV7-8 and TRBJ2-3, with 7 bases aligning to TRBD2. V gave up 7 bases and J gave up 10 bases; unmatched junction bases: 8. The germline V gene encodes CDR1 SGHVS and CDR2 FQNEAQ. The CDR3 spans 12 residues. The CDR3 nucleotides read TGTGCCAGCACCCTAGAGCGGGGAGCGCAGTATTTT. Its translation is CASTLERGAQYF. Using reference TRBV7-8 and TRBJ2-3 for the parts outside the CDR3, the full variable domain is GAGVSQSPRYKVAKRGQDVALRCDPISGHVSLFWYQQALGQGPEFLTYFQNEAQLDKSGLPSDRFFAERPEGSVSTLKIQRTQQEDSAVYLCASTLERGAQYFGPGTRLTVL.

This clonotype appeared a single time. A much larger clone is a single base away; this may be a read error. CDR3 DNA: TGTGCCAGCAGTTTCTCCTATAATTCACCCCTCCACTTT. Protein sequence: CASSFSYNSPLHF. The rearrangement joins TRBV27 to TRBJ1-6; D call uncertain. This CDR3 region has 13 residues. Germline CDR1 MNHEY, CDR2 SMNVEV (reference sequence). V lost 3 bases to trimming and J lost 0 bases, with 0 bases between them.

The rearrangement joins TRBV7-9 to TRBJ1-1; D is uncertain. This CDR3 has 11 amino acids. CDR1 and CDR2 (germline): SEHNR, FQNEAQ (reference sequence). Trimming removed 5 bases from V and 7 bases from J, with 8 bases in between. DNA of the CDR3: TGTGCCAGCAGCATGGGAGATGAAGCTTTCTTT. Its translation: CASSMGDEAFF. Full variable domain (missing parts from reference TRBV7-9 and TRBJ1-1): DTGVSQNPRHKITKRGQNVTFRCDPISEHNRLYWYRQTLGQGPEFLTYFQNEAQLEKSRLLSDRFSAERPKGSFSTLEIQRTEQGDSAMYLCASSMGDEAFFGQGTRLTVV.

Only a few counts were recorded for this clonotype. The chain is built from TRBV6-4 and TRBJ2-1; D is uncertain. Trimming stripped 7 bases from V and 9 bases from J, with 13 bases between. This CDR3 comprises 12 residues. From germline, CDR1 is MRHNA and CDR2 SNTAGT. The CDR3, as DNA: TGTGCCAGCACCGAGGATGTGGGTGAGCAGTTCTTC. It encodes CASTEDVGEQFF.

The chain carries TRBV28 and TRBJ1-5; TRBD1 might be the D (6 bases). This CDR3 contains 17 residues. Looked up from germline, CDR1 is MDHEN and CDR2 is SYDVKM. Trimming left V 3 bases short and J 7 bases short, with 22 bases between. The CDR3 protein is CASSFRGAGIENQPQHF. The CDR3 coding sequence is TGTGCCAGCAGTTTCAGGGGAGCGGGGATAGAAAACCAGCCCCAGCATTTT.

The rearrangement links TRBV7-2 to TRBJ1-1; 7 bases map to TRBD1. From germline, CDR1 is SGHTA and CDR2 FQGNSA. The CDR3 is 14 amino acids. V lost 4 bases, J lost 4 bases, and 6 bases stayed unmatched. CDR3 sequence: CASSWMTGRTEAFF. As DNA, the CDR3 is TGTGCCAGCAGCTGGATGACAGGGCGCACTGAAGCTTTCTTT.

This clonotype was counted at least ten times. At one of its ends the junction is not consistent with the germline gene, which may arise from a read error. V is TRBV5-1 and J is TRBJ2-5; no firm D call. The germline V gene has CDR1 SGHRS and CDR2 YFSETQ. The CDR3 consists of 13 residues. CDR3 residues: CASSLSSQETQYF. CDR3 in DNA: TGTGCCAGCAGCTTATCCTCCCAAGAGACCCAGTACTTC. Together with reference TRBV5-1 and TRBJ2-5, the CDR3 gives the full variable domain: KAGVTQTPRYLIKTRGQQVTLSCSPISGHRSVSWYQQTPGQGLQFLFEYFSETQRNKGNFPGRFSGRQFSNSRSEMNVSTLELGDSALYLCASSLSSQETQYFGPGTRLLVL.

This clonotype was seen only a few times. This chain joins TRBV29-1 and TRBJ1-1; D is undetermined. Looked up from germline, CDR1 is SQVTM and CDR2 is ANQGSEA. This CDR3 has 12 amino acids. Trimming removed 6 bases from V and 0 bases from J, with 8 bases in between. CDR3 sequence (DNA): TGCAGCGTCCGGACCGTGAACACTGAAGCTTTCTTT. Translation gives CSVRTVNTEAFF.

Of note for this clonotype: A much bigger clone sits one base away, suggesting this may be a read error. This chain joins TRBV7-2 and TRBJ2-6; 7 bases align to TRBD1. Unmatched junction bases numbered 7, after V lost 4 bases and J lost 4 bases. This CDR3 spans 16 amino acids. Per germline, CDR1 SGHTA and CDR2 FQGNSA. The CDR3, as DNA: TGTGCCAGCAGCTCACAGGGGCCACCAGGGGCCAACGTCCTGACTTTC. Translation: CASSSQGPPGANVLTF.

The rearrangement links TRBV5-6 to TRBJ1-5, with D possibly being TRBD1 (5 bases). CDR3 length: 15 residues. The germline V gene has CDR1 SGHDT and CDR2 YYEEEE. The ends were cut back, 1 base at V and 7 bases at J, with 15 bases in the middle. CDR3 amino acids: CASSLRGSGPQPQHF. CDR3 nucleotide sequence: TGTGCCAGCAGCTTGAGGGGTTCGGGCCCCCAGCCCCAGCATTTT.

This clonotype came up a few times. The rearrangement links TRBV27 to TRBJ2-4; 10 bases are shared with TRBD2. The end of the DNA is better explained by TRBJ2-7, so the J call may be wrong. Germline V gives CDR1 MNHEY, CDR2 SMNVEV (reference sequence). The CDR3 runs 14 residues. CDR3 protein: CASSLASGGPEQYF. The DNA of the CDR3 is TGTGCCAGCAGTTTAGCTAGCGGGGGCCCCGAGCAGTACTTC.

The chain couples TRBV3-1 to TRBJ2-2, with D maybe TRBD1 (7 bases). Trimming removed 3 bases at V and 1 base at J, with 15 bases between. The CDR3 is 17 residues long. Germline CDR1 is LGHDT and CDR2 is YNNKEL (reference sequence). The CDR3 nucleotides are TGTGCCAGCAGCCAGGTTGCGGGACAGAAGAACACCGGGGAGCTGTTTTTT. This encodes CASSQVAGQKNTGELFF.

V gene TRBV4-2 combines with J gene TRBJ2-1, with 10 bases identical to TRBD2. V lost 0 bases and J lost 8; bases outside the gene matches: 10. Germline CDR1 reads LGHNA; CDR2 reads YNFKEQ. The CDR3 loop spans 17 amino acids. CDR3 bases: TGTGCCAGCAGCCAAGATCTGAGCGGGAGGGCTAAGGATGAGCAGTTCTTC. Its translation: CASSQDLSGRAKDEQFF.

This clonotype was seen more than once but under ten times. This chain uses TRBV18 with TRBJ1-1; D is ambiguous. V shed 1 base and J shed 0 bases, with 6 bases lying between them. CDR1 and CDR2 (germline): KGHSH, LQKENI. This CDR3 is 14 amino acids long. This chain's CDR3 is CASSPQALNTEAFF. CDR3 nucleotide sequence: TGTGCCAGCTCACCACAGGCTTTGAACACTGAAGCTTTCTTT.

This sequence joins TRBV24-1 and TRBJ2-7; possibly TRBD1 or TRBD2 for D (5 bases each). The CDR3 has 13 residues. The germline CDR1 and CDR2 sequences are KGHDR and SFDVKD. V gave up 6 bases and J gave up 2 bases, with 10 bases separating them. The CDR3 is CATSPGRAYEQYF. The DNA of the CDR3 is TGTGCCACCAGTCCGGGACGTGCCTACGAGCAGTACTTC.

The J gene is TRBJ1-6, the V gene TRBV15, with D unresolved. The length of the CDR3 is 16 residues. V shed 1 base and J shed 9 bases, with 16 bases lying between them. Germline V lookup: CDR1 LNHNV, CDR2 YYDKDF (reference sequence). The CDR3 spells CATSRGGGTRGSPLHF. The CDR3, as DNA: TGTGCCACCAGCAGAGGTGGCGGAACCCGGGGTTCACCCCTCCACTTT.

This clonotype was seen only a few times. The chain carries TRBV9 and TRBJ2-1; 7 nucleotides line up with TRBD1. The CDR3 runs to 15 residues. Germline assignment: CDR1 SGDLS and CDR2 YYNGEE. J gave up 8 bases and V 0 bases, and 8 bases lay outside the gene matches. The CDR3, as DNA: TGTGCCAGCAGCGTAGGAGGGACAGTTGGCGATGAGCAGTTCTTC. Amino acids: CASSVGGTVGDEQFF. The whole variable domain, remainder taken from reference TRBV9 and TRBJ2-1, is DSGVTQTPKHLITATGQRVTLRCSPRSGDLSVYWYQQSLDQGLQFLIQYYNGEERAKGNILERFSAQQFPDLHSELNLSSLELGDSALYFCASSVGGTVGDEQFFGPGTRLTVL.